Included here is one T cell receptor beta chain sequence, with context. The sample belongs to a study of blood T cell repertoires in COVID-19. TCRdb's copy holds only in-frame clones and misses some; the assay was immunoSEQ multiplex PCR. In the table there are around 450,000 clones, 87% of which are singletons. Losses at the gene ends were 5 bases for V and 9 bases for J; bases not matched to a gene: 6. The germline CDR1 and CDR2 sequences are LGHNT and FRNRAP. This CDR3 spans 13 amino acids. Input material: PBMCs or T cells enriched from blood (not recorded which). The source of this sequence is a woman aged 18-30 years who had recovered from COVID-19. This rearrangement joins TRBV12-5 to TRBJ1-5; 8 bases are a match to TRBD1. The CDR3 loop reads CASGVLTGGPQHF. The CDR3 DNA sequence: TGTGCTAGTGGTGTCTTAACAGGGGGGCCCCAGCATTTT.